This T cell receptor (beta chain) was identified in a study of cytomegalovirus exposure and HLA in healthy donors. Study-wide results and caveats: Reportedly, HLA-A and HLA-B alleles of most subjects were accurately predicted from TCR beta. Data from an earlier analysis indicated that most TCR beta V segments were productive either about 87% or about 30% of the time.

Note on this clone: Antigen: not known.

This CDR3 region has 14 residues. Germline values: CDR1 SNHLY, CDR2 FYNNEI. The junction had 5 bases not matched to a gene; V was cut back by 9 bases and J by 3 bases. The PCR ran on 60 Vbeta and 13 Jbeta primers. TCRdb keeps only in-frame clones here, not all; method: immunoSEQ multiplex PCR. Of some 120,000 clones listed, 80% are singletons. The chain combines TRBV2 with TRBJ2-1; TRBD1 aligns across 10 bases. Sequencing input: PBMCs. This clonotype originated in a man aged 25 to 40 in good health and CMV-seronegative. The CDR3 is CASPRDRGYNEQFF. The CDR3, as DNA: TGTGCCAGTCCCCGGGACAGGGGCTACAATGAGCAGTTCTTC.